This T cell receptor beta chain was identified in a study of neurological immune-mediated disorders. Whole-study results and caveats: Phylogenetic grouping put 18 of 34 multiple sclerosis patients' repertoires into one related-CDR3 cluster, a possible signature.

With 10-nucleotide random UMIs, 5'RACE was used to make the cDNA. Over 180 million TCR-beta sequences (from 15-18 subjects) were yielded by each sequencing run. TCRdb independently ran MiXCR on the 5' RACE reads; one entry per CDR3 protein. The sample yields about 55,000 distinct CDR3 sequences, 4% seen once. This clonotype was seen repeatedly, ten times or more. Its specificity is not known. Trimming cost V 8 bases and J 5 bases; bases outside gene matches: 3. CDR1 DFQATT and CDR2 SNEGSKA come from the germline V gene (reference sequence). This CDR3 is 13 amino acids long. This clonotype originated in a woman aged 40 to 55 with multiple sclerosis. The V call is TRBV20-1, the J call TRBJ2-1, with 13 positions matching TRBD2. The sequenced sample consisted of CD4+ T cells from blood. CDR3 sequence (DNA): TGCAGTCCCGGACTAGCGGGGGACAATGAGCAGTTCTTC. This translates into CSPGLAGDNEQFF.